This T cell receptor beta chain was sequenced during a study of blood T cell repertoires in COVID-19. Across the study: Specimens from acute and convalescent COVID-19 originated in the United States, Italy and Spain. PBMCs, B-cell-depleted T cells, or T cells provided the cDNA or gDNA that made up the material.

V lost 1 base, J lost 7 bases, and 12 bases stayed unmatched. This CDR3 region has 19 residues. Per germline, CDR1 LGHNA and CDR2 YNFKEQ. In the original analysis: Reference gene primer amplification gave estimated nucleated cell counts. The repertoire was sequenced with immunoSEQ multiplex PCR; TCRdb's copy has only in-frame clones and lacks some. Clone size and V and J calls were adopted from that table, with D and trimming inferred from the DNA. The sample consists of about 110,000 clones, around three quarters of them appearing once. The sample holds a few counts of this clone. This TCR was sampled from a human donor in a cohort sampled during active or convalescent COVID-19. Sequenced input: peripheral blood. The J gene is TRBJ2-1, the V gene TRBV4-2; 14 bases align to TRBD2. The CDR3 protein is CASSQAGTSGSGTKNEQFF. CDR3 sequence (DNA): TGTGCCAGCAGCCAAGCCGGGACTAGCGGGAGTGGCACGAAAAATGAGCAGTTCTTC.